A single T cell receptor (beta chain) is shown here with its context. Antigen: not known. Germline loops: CDR1 LNHNV, CDR2 YYDKDF (reference sequence). The CDR3 has 15 residues. V was trimmed by 0 bases and J by 8 bases, leaving 16 bases between them. This sample stems from a study of cytomegalovirus exposure and HLA in healthy donors. Notes on the study in general: Earlier findings revealed that most TCR beta V segments proved productive either about 87% or about 30% of the time. A missense variant in DCLRE1C was later tied to TCR beta V- and J-gene trimming. Across donors, presence/absence analyses took sequencing depth to be roughly uniform.

The PCR was carried out with 60 Vbeta primers and 13 Jbeta primers. Original analysis: Roughly 83 million unique TCR beta chains, roughly 11 million of them shared, were counted by a later analysis. Sequencing used immunoSEQ multiplex PCR; TCRdb keeps in-frame clones, though not all of them. Clonal size and the V and J genes are those of that table, whereas D and trimming came from the DNA. The table includes around 95,000 clones, around 81% detected once. The TCR originated in a female donor in good health and CMV-seropositive. The sequenced material came from PBMCs. This sequence joins TRBV15 and TRBJ1-2, with no clear D. Written as DNA, the CDR3 is TGTGCCACCAGCAGAGAAGGAGGCTTCTTGGGAGGCTACACCTTC. This translates into CATSREGGFLGGYTF.